This TCR beta chain was sequenced for a study of T cells in women clearing cervical HPV infection. Using immunoSEQ multiplex PCR, the repertoire was profiled, and TCRdb retains in-frame clones only, with some absent. Recorded for this sample: roughly 42,000 clones. As for this clone: The CDR3 extends 3 residues past the end of the read, so its final part is completed from the germline J gene.

The V gene's germline CDR1 is WNHNN and CDR2 SYGVQD (reference sequence). After removal of 6 bases from V and 0 bases from J, the junction contained 2 bases not matched to a gene. This CDR3 is built from 14 residues. The source is a woman between 18 and 70 years old with a cervical HPV16 infection that either progressed to CIN3+ or cleared (not recorded which). The material sequenced was blood buffy coat. The chain couples TRBV10-1 to TRBJ2-7; 10 bases are shared with TRBD2. The CDR3 DNA, read in part, is TGCGCCAGCAGCCCTAGCGGGAGCTCCTACGAG. Translating gives CASSPSGSSYE. The full CDR3 reads CASSPSGSSYEQYF.